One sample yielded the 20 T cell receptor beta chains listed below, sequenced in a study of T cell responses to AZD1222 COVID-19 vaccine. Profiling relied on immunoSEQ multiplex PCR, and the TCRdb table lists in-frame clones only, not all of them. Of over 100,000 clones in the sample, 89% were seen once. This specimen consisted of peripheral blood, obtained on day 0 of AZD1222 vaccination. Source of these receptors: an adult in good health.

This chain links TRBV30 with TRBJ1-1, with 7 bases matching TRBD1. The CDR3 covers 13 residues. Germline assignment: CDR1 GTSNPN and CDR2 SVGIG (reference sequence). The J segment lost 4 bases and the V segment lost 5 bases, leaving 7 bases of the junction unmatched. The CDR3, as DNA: TGTGCCTGGTCGACAGGGACGGGCACTGAAGCTTTCTTT. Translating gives CAWSTGTGTEAFF. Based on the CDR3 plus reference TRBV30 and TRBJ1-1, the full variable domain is SQTIHQWPATLVQPVGSPLSLECTVEGTSNPNLYWYRQAAGRGLQLLFYSVGIGQISSEVPQNLSASRPQDRQFILSSKKLLLSDSGFYLCAWSTGTGTEAFFGQGTRLTVV.

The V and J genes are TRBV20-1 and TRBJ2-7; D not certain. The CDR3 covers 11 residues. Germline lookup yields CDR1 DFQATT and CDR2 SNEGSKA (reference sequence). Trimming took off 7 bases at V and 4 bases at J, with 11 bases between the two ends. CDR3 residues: CSVSGGYEQYF. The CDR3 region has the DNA TGCAGTGTTAGTGGTGGATACGAGCAGTACTTC.

The CDR3 region is CASSFDRGNTGELFF. The DNA for the CDR3 is TGTGCCAGCAGCTTTGACAGGGGGAACACCGGGGAGCTGTTTTTT. This sequence joins TRBV7-2 and TRBJ2-2; 8 bases fit TRBD1. The CDR3 runs 15 residues. With 3 bases clipped from V and 1 base from J, the junction kept 1 base outside the gene matches. Germline V gene data show CDR1 as SGHTA and CDR2 as FQGNSA.

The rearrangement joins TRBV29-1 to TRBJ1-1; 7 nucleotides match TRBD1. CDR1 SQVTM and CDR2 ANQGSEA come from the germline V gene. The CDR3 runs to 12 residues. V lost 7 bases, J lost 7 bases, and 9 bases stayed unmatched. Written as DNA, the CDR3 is TGCAGCGGCACAGGGGAAATTAATGAAGCTTTCTTT. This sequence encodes CSGTGEINEAFF. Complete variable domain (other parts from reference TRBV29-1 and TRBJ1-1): SAVISQKPSRDICQRGTSLTIQCQVDSQVTMMFWYRQQPGQSLTLIATANQGSEATYESGFVIDKFPISRPNLTFSTLTVSNMSPEDSSIYLCSGTGEINEAFFGQGTRLTVV.

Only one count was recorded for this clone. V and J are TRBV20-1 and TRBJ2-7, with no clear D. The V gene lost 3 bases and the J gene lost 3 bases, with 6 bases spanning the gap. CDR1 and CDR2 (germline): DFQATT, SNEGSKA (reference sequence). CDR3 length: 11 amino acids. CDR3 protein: CSARSVYEQYF. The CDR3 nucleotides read TGCAGTGCTAGGTCTGTCTACGAGCAGTACTTC.

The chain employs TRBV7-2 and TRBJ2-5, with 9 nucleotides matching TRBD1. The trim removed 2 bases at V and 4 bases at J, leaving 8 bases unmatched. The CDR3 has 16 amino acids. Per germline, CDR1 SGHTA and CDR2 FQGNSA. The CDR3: CASSLNTGGYGETQYF. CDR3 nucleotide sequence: TGTGCCAGCAGCTTAAATACAGGGGGCTATGGAGAGACCCAGTACTTC.

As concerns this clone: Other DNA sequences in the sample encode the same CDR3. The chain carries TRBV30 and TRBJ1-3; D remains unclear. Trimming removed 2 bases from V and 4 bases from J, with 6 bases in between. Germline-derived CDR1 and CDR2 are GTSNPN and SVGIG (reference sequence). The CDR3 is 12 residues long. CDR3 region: CAWSPGGNTIYF. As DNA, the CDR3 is TGTGCCTGGAGTCCGGGGGGAAACACCATATATTTT.

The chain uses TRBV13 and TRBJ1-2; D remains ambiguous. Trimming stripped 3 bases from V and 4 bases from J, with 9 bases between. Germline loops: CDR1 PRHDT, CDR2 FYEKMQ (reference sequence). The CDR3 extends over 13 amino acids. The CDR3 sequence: CASSLAPAYGYTF. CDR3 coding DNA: TGTGCCAGCAGCTTGGCGCCAGCCTATGGCTACACCTTC.

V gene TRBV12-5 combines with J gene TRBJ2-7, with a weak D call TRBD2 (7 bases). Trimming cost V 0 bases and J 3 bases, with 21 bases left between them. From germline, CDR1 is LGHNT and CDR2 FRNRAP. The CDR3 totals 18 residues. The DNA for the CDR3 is TGTGCTAGTGGTTTGGTAATCACGGGGGGCTCAGGCCTCTACGAGCAGTACTTC. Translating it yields CASGLVITGGSGLYEQYF.

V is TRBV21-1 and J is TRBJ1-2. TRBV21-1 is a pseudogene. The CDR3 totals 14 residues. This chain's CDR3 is CASSNRTENYGYTF. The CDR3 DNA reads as TGTGCCAGCAGCAACCGGACTGAGAACTATGGCTACACCTTC.

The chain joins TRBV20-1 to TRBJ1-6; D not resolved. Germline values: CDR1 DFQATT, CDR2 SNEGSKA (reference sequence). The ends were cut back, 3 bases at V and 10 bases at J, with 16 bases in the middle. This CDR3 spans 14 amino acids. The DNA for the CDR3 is TGCAGTGCTAGTCCCCCGCGGTGGGAGTCACCCCTCCACTTT. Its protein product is CSASPPRWESPLHF.

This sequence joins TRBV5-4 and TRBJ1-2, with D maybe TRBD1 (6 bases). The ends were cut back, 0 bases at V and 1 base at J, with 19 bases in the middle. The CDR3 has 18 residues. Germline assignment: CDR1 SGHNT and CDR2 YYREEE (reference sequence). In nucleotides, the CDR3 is TGTGCCAGCAGCTTGGTCTTCGCAGGGGACCCGATTAACTATGGCTACACCTTC. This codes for CASSLVFAGDPINYGYTF.

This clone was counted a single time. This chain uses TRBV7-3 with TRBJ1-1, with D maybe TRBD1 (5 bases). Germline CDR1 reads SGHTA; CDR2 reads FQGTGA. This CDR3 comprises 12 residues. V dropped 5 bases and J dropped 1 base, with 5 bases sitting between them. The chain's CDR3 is CASSGGNTEAFF. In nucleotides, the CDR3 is TGTGCCAGCAGCGGGGGGAACACTGAAGCTTTCTTT.

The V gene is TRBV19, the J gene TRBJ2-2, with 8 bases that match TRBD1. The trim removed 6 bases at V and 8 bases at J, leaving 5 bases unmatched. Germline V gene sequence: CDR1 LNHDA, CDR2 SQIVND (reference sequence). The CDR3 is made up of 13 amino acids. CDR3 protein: CASSQGAAGELFF. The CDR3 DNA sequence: TGTGCCAGTAGCCAGGGGGCGGCGGGGGAGCTGTTTTTT.

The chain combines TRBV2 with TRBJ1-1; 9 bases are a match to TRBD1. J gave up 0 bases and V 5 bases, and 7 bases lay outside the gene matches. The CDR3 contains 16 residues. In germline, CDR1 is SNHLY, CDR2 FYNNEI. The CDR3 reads CASSRPGTGMNTEAFF. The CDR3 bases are TGTGCCAGCAGTCGTCCCGGGACAGGGATGAACACTGAAGCTTTCTTT. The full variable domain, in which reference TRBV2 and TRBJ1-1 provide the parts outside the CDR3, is EPEVTQTPSHQVTQMGQEVILRCVPISNHLYFYWYRQILGQKVEFLVSFYNNEISEKSEIFDDQFSVERPDGSNFTLKIRSTKLEDSAMYFCASSRPGTGMNTEAFFGQGTRLTVV.

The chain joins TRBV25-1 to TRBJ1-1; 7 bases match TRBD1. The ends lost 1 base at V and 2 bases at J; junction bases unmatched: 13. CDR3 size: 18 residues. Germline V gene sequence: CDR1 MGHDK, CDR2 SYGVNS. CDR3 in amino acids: CASSEFKLAGGKNTEAFF. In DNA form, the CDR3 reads TGTGCCAGCAGTGAATTTAAACTCGCAGGGGGAAAAAACACTGAAGCTTTCTTT.

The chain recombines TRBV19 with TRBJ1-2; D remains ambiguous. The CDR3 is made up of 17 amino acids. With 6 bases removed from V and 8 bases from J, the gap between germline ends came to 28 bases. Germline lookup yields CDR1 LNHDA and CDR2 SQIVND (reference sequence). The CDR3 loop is CASRTESRASEVRGYTF. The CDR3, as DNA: TGTGCCAGTAGGACGGAATCCCGGGCATCTGAGGTGAGAGGCTACACCTTC.

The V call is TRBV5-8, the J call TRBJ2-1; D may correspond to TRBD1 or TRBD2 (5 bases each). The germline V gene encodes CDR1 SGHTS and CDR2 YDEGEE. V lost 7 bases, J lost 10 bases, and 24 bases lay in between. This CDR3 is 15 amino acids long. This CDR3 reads CASCLSGTRQSEQFF. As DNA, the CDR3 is TGTGCCAGCTGCCTATCCGGGACGCGACAGTCGGAGCAGTTCTTC. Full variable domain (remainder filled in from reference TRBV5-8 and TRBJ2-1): EAGVTQSPTHLIKTRGQQATLRCSPISGHTSVYWYQQALGLGLQFLLWYDEGEERNRGNFPPRFSGRQFPNYSSELNVNALELEDSALYLCASCLSGTRQSEQFFGPGTRLTVL.

The CDR3 region is CASSLEVSPGGEQYF. The CDR3, as DNA: TGTGCCAGCAGCTTAGAGGTCTCCCCAGGGGGCGAGCAGTACTTC. J is TRBJ2-7 and V is TRBV7-2, with 7 bases that match TRBD1. Per the germline V gene, CDR1 is SGHTA and CDR2 is FQGNSA. The CDR3 runs to 15 residues. V lost 1 base and J lost 6; bases outside the gene matches: 9. Full variable domain (missing parts from reference TRBV7-2 and TRBJ2-7): GAGVSQSPSNKVTEKGKDVELRCDPISGHTALYWYRQSLGQGLEFLIYFQGNSAPDKSGLPSDRFSAERTGGSVSTLTIQRTQQEDSAVYLCASSLEVSPGGEQYFGPGTRLTVT.

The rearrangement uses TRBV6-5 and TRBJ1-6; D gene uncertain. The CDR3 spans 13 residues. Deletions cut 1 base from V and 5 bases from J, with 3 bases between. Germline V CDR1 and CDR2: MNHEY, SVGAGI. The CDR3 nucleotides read TGTGCCAGCAGTTACTTTCATAATTCACCCCTCCACTTT. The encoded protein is CASSYFHNSPLHF.